Listed below are T cell receptor beta chains from one sample, sequenced in a study of blood T cell repertoires in COVID-19. Method: immunoSEQ multiplex PCR; TCRdb's copy keeps in-frame clones and lacks some. The sample lists about 140,000 clones, over 60% occurring once. The sample consisted of peripheral blood. The receptors were sampled from a woman older than 75 with active or convalescent COVID-19. The CDR3 runs from the conserved cysteine through the conserved F or W. Each record gives: D gene, V gene, J gene, clone size, CDR3 DNA, CDR3 protein. D genes are given only for firm matches. The size entry is marked missing in some rows and otherwise reads once, few, many or a size class.

d_call: -
v_call: TRBV27
j_call: TRBJ1-5
clone_size: -
cdr3_nt: TGTGCCAGCAGTTTATTTGGCAGAAATCAGCCCCAGCATTTT
cdr3_aa: CASSLFGRNQPQHF

d_call: TRBD2
v_call: TRBV5-5
j_call: TRBJ2-2
clone_size: -
cdr3_nt: TGTGCCAGCAGCTTGTATGGCGGGGGGGACACCGGGGAGCTGTTTTTT
cdr3_aa: CASSLYGGGDTGELFF

d_call: -
v_call: TRBV4-2
j_call: TRBJ2-2
clone_size: -
cdr3_nt: TGTGCCAGCAGCCAAGTTAGTCCAACCCCTACCGGGGAGCTGTTTTTT
cdr3_aa: CASSQVSPTPTGELFF

d_call: TRBD1
v_call: TRBV7-2
j_call: TRBJ2-7
clone_size: -
cdr3_nt: TGTGCCAGCAGTGTCCGGGGACAGGGTGCCGAGCAGTACTTC
cdr3_aa: CASSVRGQGAEQYF

d_call: -
v_call: TRBV7-2
j_call: TRBJ1-2
clone_size: medium-sized
cdr3_nt: TGTGCCAGCAGCTTTCCCCCGAGTCCAGGGGTCACCTTC
cdr3_aa: CASSFPPSPGVTF

d_call: -
v_call: TRBV7-2
j_call: TRBJ2-4
clone_size: -
cdr3_nt: TGTGCCAGCAGCGACACGGAAGCCAAAAACATTCAGTACTTC
cdr3_aa: CASSDTEAKNIQYF

d_call: TRBD1
v_call: TRBV19
j_call: TRBJ1-5
clone_size: -
cdr3_nt: TGTGCCAGTAGTGTAACAGGGGGCTCTCAGCCCCAGCATTTT
cdr3_aa: CASSVTGGSQPQHF

d_call: -
v_call: TRBV5-6
j_call: TRBJ2-1
clone_size: -
cdr3_nt: TGTGCCAGCAGCCCACTTCGGGGTAGCGGACCGGCAGGGGAGCAGTTCTTC
cdr3_aa: CASSPLRGSGPAGEQFF

d_call: -
v_call: TRBV12-3/TRBV12-4
j_call: TRBJ1-6
clone_size: -
cdr3_nt: TGTGCCAGCAGTACGACGGAGAATTCACCCCTCCACTTT
cdr3_aa: CASSTTENSPLHF

d_call: -
v_call: TRBV7-3
j_call: TRBJ1-1
clone_size: few
cdr3_nt: TGTGCCAGCAGCCAGGCCGGGGGCACTGAAGCTTTCTTT
cdr3_aa: CASSQAGGTEAFF

d_call: -
v_call: TRBV2
j_call: TRBJ1-1
clone_size: -
cdr3_nt: TGTGCCAGCAGTGAAGCGTGGACAACTGAAGCTTTCTTT
cdr3_aa: CASSEAWTTEAFF

d_call: -
v_call: TRBV7-2
j_call: TRBJ1-1
clone_size: -
cdr3_nt: TGTGCCAGCAGCTTAGCGCAGGGGTCCCCTGAAGCTTTCTTT
cdr3_aa: CASSLAQGSPEAFF

d_call: -
v_call: TRBV5-1
j_call: TRBJ2-4
clone_size: -
cdr3_nt: TGCGCCAGCAGCTTGGAACATCTCCCCAACATTCAGTACTTC
cdr3_aa: CASSLEHLPNIQYF

d_call: -
v_call: TRBV18
j_call: TRBJ1-1
clone_size: -
cdr3_nt: TGTGCCAGCTCACCACCGCGGCTGATGAACACTGAAGCTTTCTTT
cdr3_aa: CASSPPRLMNTEAFF

d_call: TRBD2
v_call: TRBV7-3
j_call: TRBJ2-1
clone_size: -
cdr3_nt: TGTGCCAGCAGCCCCGGGACTAGCGGGGGTAATGAGCAGTTCTTC
cdr3_aa: CASSPGTSGGNEQFF

d_call: TRBD1
v_call: TRBV5-1
j_call: TRBJ1-1
clone_size: few
cdr3_nt: TGCGCCAGCAGCCCGACGGGGACAGTTCGCACTGAAGCTTTCTTT
cdr3_aa: CASSPTGTVRTEAFF

d_call: TRBD2
v_call: TRBV12-3/TRBV12-4
j_call: TRBJ2-5
clone_size: -
cdr3_nt: TGTGCCAGCAGCTCGGGACTAGCGGGGGTGGACTTC
cdr3_aa: CASSSGLAGVDF

d_call: -
v_call: TRBV5-4
j_call: TRBJ2-2
clone_size: -
cdr3_nt: TGTGCCAGCAGCGCCGCTCAGGGAACCGGGGAGCTGTTTTTT
cdr3_aa: CASSAAQGTGELFF

d_call: -
v_call: TRBV5-1
j_call: TRBJ2-3
clone_size: -
cdr3_nt: TGCGCCAGCAGCCGTAGTACAGGGACGGGCTCAGATACGCAGTATTTT
cdr3_aa: CASSRSTGTGSDTQYF

d_call: TRBD1
v_call: TRBV7-2
j_call: TRBJ2-1
clone_size: -
cdr3_nt: TGTGCCAGCAGCTTAGTACAGGGGGTACTATTCTTC
cdr3_aa: CASSLVQGVLFF

d_call: TRBD1
v_call: TRBV7-2
j_call: TRBJ1-6
clone_size: -
cdr3_nt: TGTGCCAGCAGCCCCCATGTAGGGTGGCAGGGGGCTAATAATTCACCCCTCCACTTT
cdr3_aa: CASSPHVGWQGANNSPLHF

d_call: -
v_call: TRBV4-1
j_call: TRBJ2-4
clone_size: many
cdr3_nt: TGCGCCAGCAGCCAAGGAGTAGGGAAGGGACATCAGTACTTC
cdr3_aa: CASSQGVGKGHQYF

d_call: TRBD1
v_call: TRBV6-5
j_call: TRBJ2-4
clone_size: -
cdr3_nt: TGTGCCAGCAGTTACACATCCGGGACAGGGGAAAACATTCAGTACTTC
cdr3_aa: CASSYTSGTGENIQYF

d_call: -
v_call: TRBV30
j_call: TRBJ2-1
clone_size: -
cdr3_nt: TGTGCCTGGAGTCTCGACTCATCCTACAATGAGCAGTTCTTC
cdr3_aa: CAWSLDSSYNEQFF

d_call: -
v_call: TRBV4-1
j_call: TRBJ2-5
clone_size: -
cdr3_nt: TGCGCCAGCAGCCAAGAGACGCGGGGGCTCTGGGAGACCCAGTACTTC
cdr3_aa: CASSQETRGLWETQYF

d_call: -
v_call: TRBV7-9
j_call: TRBJ1-2
clone_size: -
cdr3_nt: TGTGCCAGTTCAGAAGCAGGTGATAACTATGGCTACACCTTC
cdr3_aa: CASSEAGDNYGYTF

d_call: -
v_call: TRBV25-1
j_call: TRBJ2-7
clone_size: few
cdr3_nt: TGTGCCAGCAGTGAACCGGGGGTCGCGACTTACGAGCAGTACTTC
cdr3_aa: CASSEPGVATYEQYF

d_call: TRBD1
v_call: TRBV28
j_call: TRBJ2-7
clone_size: -
cdr3_nt: TGTGCCAGCAGTTTTTCCGGACAGGGGGAATCGTACGAGCAGTACTTC
cdr3_aa: CASSFSGQGESYEQYF

d_call: -
v_call: TRBV6-4
j_call: TRBJ1-1
clone_size: -
cdr3_nt: TGTGCCAGCAAGCAGGAATTTAACACTGAAGCTTTCTTT
cdr3_aa: CASKQEFNTEAFF

d_call: -
v_call: TRBV6-2/TRBV6-3
j_call: TRBJ1-1
clone_size: -
cdr3_nt: TGTGCCAGCAGTTACCCAATTAGCATCATAAGGGGCACTGAAGCTTTCTTT
cdr3_aa: CASSYPISIIRGTEAFF

d_call: TRBD2
v_call: TRBV5-4
j_call: TRBJ2-2
clone_size: -
cdr3_nt: TGTGCCAGCAGCAAAAGTCTAGCGGAAACCGGGGAGCTGTTTTTT
cdr3_aa: CASSKSLAETGELFF

d_call: -
v_call: TRBV30
j_call: TRBJ1-1
clone_size: few
cdr3_nt: TGTGCCTGGAGTTCGGGTTTGGGCACTGAAGCTTTCTTT
cdr3_aa: CAWSSGLGTEAFF

d_call: -
v_call: TRBV6-5
j_call: TRBJ1-1
clone_size: once
cdr3_nt: TGTGCCAGCAGATCACCGGGACAAGTGAACACTGAAGCTTTCTTT
cdr3_aa: CASRSPGQVNTEAFF

d_call: -
v_call: TRBV2
j_call: TRBJ2-7
clone_size: -
cdr3_nt: TGTGCCAGCATGGAGGGCAGGGAATACGAGCAGTACTTC
cdr3_aa: CASMEGREYEQYF

d_call: TRBD1
v_call: TRBV19
j_call: TRBJ2-5
clone_size: -
cdr3_nt: TGTGCCAGTAGTATATACAGGGGAGAGACCCAGTACTTC
cdr3_aa: CASSIYRGETQYF

d_call: -
v_call: TRBV30
j_call: TRBJ2-6
clone_size: -
cdr3_nt: TGTGCCTGGAGTGACAGTGGGGCCAACGTCCTGACTTTC
cdr3_aa: CAWSDSGANVLTF

d_call: TRBD2
v_call: TRBV30
j_call: TRBJ2-3
clone_size: once
cdr3_nt: TGTGCCTGGAGTACCAAGGGACTAGCGAGGACAGATACGCAGTATTTT
cdr3_aa: CAWSTKGLARTDTQYF

d_call: TRBD1
v_call: TRBV19
j_call: TRBJ2-2
clone_size: -
cdr3_nt: TGTGCCAGTAGCAGCCAGGGGGCGCTTCCCGGGGAGCTGTTTTTT
cdr3_aa: CASSSQGALPGELFF

d_call: -
v_call: TRBV7-9
j_call: TRBJ1-6
clone_size: -
cdr3_nt: TGTGCCAGCAGCTTATGGGGGCTCGATTCACCCCTCCACTTT
cdr3_aa: CASSLWGLDSPLHF

d_call: -
v_call: TRBV11-2
j_call: TRBJ2-3
clone_size: -
cdr3_nt: TGTGCCAGCAGCTCCGGCACAGATACGCAGTATTTT
cdr3_aa: CASSSGTDTQYF